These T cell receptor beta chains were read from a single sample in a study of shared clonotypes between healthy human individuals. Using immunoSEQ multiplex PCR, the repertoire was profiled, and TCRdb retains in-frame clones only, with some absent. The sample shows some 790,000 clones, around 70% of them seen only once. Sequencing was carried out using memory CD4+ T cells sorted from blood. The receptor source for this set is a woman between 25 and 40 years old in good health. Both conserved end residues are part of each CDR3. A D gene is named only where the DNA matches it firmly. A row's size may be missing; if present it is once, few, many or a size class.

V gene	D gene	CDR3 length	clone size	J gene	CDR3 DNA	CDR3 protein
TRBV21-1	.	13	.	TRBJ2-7	TGTGCCAGCCGAGGGGGCTCCGACTACGAGCAGTACTTC	CASRGGSDYEQYF
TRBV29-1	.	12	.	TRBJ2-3	TGCAGCGTCGCCCGAGCGGAAGATACGCAGTATTTT	CSVARAEDTQYF
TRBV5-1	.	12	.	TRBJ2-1	TGCGCCAGCAGCTTGGAAGGGAATGAGCAGTTCTTC	CASSLEGNEQFF
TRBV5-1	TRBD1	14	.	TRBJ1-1	TGCGCCAGCAGCAGAACAGGGGAGAACACTGAAGCTTTCTTT	CASSRTGENTEAFF
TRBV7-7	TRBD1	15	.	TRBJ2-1	TGTGCCAGCAGCTTAGGACAGGGGGCTTACAATGAGCAGTTCTTC	CASSLGQGAYNEQFF
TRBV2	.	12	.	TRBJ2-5	TGTGCCAGCGGTTCTGTCCAAGAGACCCAGTACTTC	CASGSVQETQYF
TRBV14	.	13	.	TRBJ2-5	TGTGCCAGCAGCCTAGGGTTCCAAGAGACCCAGTACTTC	CASSLGFQETQYF
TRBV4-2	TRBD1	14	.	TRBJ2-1	TGTGCCAGCAGCCCAACCGGGACAGGGAATGAGCAGTTCTTC	CASSPTGTGNEQFF
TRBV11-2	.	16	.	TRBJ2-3	TGTGCCAGCAGCTTAGTGTTGGTGGGACACACAGATACGCAGTATTTT	CASSLVLVGHTDTQYF
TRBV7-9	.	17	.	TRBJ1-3	TGTGCCAGCAGCCCCTCGGGACAACCGCTCTCTGGAAACACCATATATTTT	CASSPSGQPLSGNTIYF
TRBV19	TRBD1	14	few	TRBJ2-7	TGTGCCAGTAGTATCGGACAGGGGGCTATCGAGCAGTACTTC	CASSIGQGAIEQYF
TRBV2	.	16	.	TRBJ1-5	TGTGCCAGCAGTTGGGTTCTATCGTCCGGCAATCAGCCCCAGCATTTT	CASSWVLSSGNQPQHF
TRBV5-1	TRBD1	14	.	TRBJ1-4	TGCGCCAGCAGCTTGGGGACAGGAGGCGAAAAACTGTTTTTT	CASSLGTGGEKLFF
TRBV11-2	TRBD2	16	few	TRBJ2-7	TGTGCCAGCAGCCAGTCCGCGGTAGCGGGACCCTACGAGCAGTACTTC	CASSQSAVAGPYEQYF
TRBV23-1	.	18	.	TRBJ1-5	TGCGCCAGCAGTCACGAGGGAAATATTTTTAATAGCAATCAGCCCCAGCATTTT	CASSHEGNIFNSNQPQHF
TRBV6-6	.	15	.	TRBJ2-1	TGTGCCAGCAGGATTCCTGATAGCTCCTACAATGAGCAGTTCTTC	CASRIPDSSYNEQFF
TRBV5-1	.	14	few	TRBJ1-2	TGCGCCAGCAGCTTGGCCCAGAGTCTCTATGGCTACACCTTC	CASSLAQSLYGYTF
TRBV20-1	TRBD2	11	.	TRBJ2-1	TGCAGTGCTAGAGGGCTAGCGGGACAGTTCTTC	CSARGLAGQFF
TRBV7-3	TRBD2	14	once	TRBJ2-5	TGTGCCAGCAGCTTAAGCGGGAGAGGAGAGACCCAGTACTTC	CASSLSGRGETQYF
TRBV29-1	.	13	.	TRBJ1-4	TGCAGCGTGAAAAGTCCGGAAAGTGTGAAACTGTTTTTT	CSVKSPESVKLFF
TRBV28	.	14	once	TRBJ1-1	TGTGCCAGCAGTCCGGGACTCCCGAACACTGAAGCTTTCTTT	CASSPGLPNTEAFF
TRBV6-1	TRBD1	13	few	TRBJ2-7	TGTGCCAGCCAGGGGGCGCATCACTCCGAGCAGTACTTC	CASQGAHHSEQYF
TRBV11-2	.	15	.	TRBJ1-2	TGTGCCAGCAGCTTAGATCTGGCCAGGAACTATGGCTACACCTTC	CASSLDLARNYGYTF
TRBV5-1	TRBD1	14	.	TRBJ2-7	TGCGCCAGCAGCTTGGGACAGGGGTCCTACGAGCAGTACTTC	CASSLGQGSYEQYF
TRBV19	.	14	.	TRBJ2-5	TGTGCCAGTAGTGTCCCCGGGACCGGGGAGACCCAGTACTTC	CASSVPGTGETQYF
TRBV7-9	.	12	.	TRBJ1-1	TGTGCCAGCAGCCCCCAGAACACTGAAGCTTTCTTT	CASSPQNTEAFF
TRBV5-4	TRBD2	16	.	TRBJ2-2	TGTGCCAGCAGCCGCGGACTAGCGGGACGGGGCGGGGAGCTGTTTTTT	CASSRGLAGRGGELFF
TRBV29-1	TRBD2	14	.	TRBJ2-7	TGCAGCGTTCGGACTAGCGGGAGCCGCTACGAGCAGTACTTC	CSVRTSGSRYEQYF
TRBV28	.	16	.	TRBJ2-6	TGTGCCAGCATGGGGGGGACACTTTCTGGGGCCAACGTCCTGACTTTC	CASMGGTLSGANVLTF
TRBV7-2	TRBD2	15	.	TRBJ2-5	TGTGCCAGCAGCTACATTAGCGGGAGCGGAGAGACCCAGTACTTC	CASSYISGSGETQYF
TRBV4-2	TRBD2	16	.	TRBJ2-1	TGTGCCAGCAGCCAAGATGGGCAGCGGGAGGGCAATGAGCAGTTCTTC	CASSQDGQREGNEQFF
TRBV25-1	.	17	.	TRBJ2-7	TGTGCCAGCAGCCCTCGAGGAGCCGGGACCTCCACCCGGGAGCAGTACTTC	CASSPRGAGTSTREQYF
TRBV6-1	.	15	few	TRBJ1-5	TGTGCCAGCAGTGGCCCAGGGAGCAGCAATCAGCCCCAGCATTTT	CASSGPGSSNQPQHF
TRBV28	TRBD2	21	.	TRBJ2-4	TGTGCCAGCAGTTTATCTGGACTAGCGGGAGGGCCCTCGGTTGCCAAAAACATTCAGTACTTC	CASSLSGLAGGPSVAKNIQYF
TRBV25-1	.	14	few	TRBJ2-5	TGTGCCAGCAGTGAAGGCAGGGGAAAAGAGACCCAGTACTTC	CASSEGRGKETQYF
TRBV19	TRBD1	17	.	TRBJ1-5	TGTGCCAGTAGTATAGGCCCTACAGGGGGCAGGTTTCAGCCCCAGCATTTT	CASSIGPTGGRFQPQHF
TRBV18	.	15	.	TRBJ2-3	TGTGCCAGCTCACCAGGCAGGTTGGGGACAGATACGCAGTATTTT	CASSPGRLGTDTQYF
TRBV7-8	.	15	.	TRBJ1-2	TGTGCCAGCAGCTTAGCAGGAGGGTCCAACTATGGCTACACCTTC	CASSLAGGSNYGYTF
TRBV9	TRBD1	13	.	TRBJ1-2	TGTGCCAGCAGCGTAGGGCAGGGGGATGGCTACACCTTC	CASSVGQGDGYTF
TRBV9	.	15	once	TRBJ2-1	TGTGCCAGCAGCGTAGGAGGACAGTCCTACAATGAGCAGTTCTTC	CASSVGGQSYNEQFF
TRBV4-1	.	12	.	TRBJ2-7	TGCGCCAGCAGCCCTCCCGAGGGAAGGCAGTACTTC	CASSPPEGRQYF
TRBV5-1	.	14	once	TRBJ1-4	TGCGCCAGCAGCTTGCGAACAGTTAATGAAAAACTGTTTTTT	CASSLRTVNEKLFF
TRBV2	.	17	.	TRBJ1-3	TGTGCCAGCAGTGTTTTTGCAGCAATTTCCTCTGGAAACACCATATATTTT	CASSVFAAISSGNTIYF
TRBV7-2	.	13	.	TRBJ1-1	TGTGCCAGCAGACGTATCGAGGGGACTGAAGCTTTCTTT	CASRRIEGTEAFF
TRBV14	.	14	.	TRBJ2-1	TGTGCCAGCAGCCAAAGGACAGCATACAATGAGCAGTTCTTC	CASSQRTAYNEQFF
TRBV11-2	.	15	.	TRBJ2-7	TGTGCCAGCAGCCCGGTCCGGGGAACCTCCTACGAGCAGTACTTC	CASSPVRGTSYEQYF
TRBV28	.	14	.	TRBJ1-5	TGTGCCAGCACGTCCCCTAGGGGGGATCAGCCCCAGCATTTT	CASTSPRGDQPQHF
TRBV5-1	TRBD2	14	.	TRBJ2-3	TGCGCCAGCAGCCCCGGGGGGGTCACAGATACGCAGTATTTT	CASSPGGVTDTQYF
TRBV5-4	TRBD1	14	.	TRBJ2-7	TGTGCCAGCAGCTCCTGGGCCACAGGGGGAGAGCAGTACTTC	CASSSWATGGEQYF
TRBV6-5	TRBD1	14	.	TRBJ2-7	TGTGCCAGCAACCAACAGGGGGTCGGGTACGAGCAGTACTTC	CASNQQGVGYEQYF
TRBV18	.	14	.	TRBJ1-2	TGTGCCAGCTCACCATCGAATGATGCGGGGGGCTACACCTTC	CASSPSNDAGGYTF
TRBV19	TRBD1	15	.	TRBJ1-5	TGTGCCAGTAGTCCGGCCCGGACAGGGGATCAGCCCCAGCATTTT	CASSPARTGDQPQHF
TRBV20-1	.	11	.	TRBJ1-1	TGCAGTGCTGGAGGGGCCCGTGAAGCTTTCTTT	CSAGGAREAFF
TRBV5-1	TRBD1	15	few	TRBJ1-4	TGCGCCAGCAGCGGAGCGGGACAGGGAAATGAAAAACTGTTTTTT	CASSGAGQGNEKLFF
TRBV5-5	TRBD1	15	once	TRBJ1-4	TGTGCCAGCAGCCTCTCCGGGACAGGGCACGAAAAACTGTTTTTT	CASSLSGTGHEKLFF
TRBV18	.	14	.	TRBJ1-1	TGTGCCAGCTCACCACCGCAGGGTACTGGGGGAGCTTTCTTT	CASSPPQGTGGAFF
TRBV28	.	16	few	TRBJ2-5	TGTGCCAGCAGTTCCCCAAAAAAAGGGTTCAAAGAGACCCAGTACTTC	CASSSPKKGFKETQYF
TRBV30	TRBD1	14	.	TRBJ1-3	TGTGCCTGGAGTGTGGGGACAGTTTGGAACACCATATATTTT	CAWSVGTVWNTIYF